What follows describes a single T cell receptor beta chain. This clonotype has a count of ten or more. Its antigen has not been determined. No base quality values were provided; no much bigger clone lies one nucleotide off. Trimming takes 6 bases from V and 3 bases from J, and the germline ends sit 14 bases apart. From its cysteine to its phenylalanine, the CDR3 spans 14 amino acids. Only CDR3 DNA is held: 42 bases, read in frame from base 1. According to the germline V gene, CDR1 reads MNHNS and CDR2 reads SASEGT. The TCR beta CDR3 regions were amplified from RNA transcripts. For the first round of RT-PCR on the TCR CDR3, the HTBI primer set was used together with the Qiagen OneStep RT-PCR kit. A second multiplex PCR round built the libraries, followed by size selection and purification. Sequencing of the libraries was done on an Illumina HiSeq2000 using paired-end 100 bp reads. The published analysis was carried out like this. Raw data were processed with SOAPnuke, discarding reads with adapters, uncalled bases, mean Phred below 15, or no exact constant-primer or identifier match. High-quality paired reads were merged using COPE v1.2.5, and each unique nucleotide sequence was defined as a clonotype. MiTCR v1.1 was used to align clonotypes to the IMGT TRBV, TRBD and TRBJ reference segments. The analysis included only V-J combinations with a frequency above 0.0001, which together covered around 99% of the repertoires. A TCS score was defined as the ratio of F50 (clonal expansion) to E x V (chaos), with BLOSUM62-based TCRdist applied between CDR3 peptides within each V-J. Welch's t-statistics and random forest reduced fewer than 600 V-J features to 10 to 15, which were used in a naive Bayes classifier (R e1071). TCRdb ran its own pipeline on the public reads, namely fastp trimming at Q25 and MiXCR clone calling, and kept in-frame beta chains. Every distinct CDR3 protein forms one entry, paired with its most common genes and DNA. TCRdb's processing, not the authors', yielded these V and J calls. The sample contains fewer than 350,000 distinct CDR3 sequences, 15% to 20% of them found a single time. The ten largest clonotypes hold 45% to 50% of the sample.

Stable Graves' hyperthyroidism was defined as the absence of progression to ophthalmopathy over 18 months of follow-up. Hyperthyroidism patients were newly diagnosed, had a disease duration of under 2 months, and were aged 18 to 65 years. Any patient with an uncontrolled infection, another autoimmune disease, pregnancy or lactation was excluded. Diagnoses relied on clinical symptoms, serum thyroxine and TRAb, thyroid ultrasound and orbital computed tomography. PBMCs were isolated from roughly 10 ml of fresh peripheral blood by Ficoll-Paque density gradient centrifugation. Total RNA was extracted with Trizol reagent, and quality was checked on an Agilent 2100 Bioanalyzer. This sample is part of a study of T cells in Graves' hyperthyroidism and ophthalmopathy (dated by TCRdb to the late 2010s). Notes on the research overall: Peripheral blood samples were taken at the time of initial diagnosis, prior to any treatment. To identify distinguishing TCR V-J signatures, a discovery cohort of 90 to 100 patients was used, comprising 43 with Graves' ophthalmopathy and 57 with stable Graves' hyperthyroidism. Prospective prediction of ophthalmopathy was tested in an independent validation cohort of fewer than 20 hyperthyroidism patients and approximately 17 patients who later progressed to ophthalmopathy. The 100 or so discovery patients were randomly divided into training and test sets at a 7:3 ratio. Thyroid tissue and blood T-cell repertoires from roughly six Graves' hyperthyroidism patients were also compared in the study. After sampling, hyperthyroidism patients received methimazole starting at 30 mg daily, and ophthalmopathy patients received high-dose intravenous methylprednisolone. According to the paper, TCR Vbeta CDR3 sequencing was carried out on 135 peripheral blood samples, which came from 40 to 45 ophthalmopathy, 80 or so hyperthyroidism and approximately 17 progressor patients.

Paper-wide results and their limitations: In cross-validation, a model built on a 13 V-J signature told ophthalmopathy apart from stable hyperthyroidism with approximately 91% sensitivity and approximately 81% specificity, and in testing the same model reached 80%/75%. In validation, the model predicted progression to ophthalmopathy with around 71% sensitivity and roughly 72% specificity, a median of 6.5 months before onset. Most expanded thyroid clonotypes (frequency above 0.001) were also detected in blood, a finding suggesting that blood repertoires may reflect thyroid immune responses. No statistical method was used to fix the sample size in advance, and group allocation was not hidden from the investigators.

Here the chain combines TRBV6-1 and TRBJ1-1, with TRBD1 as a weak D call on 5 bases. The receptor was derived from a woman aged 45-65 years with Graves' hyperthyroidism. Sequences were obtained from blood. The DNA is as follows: TGTGCCAGCAGAAGGGGCCAGGGTGACACTGAAGCTTTCTTT. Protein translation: CASRRGQGDTEAFF.